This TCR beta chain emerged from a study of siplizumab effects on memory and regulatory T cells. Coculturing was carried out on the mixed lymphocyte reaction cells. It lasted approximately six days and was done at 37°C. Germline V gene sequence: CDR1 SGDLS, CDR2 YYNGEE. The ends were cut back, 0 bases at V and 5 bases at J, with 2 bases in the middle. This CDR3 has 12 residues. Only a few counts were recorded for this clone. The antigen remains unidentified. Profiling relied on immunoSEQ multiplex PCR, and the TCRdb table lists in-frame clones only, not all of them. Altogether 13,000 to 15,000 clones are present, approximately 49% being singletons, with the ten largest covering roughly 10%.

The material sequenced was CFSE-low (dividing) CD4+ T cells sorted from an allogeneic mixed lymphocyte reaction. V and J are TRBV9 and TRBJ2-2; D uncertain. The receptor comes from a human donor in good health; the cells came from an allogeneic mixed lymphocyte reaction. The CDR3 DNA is TGTGCCAGCAGCGTAGGAACCGGGGAGCTGTTTTTT. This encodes CASSVGTGELFF.